The rows below give T cell receptor beta chains drawn from one sample of a study of cytomegalovirus exposure and HLA in healthy donors. TCRdb keeps only in-frame clones here, not all; method: immunoSEQ multiplex PCR. In the table there are over 90,000 clones, around 72% of which are singletons. Source material: PBMCs. The receptors were gathered from a man aged 40-55 years in good health and CMV-seronegative. Each CDR3 is given with its conserved first and last residue. Fields, in order: J gene, clone size, V gene, D gene, CDR3 protein, CDR3 DNA. The D gene is left open where the match is weak. A row's size may be missing; if present it is once, few, many or a size class.

TRBJ2-7	many	TRBV5-8	TRBD1	CASSRTGANYEQYF	TGTGCCAGCTCCCGGACAGGGGCTAACTACGAGCAGTACTTC
TRBJ1-1	.	TRBV11-2	.	CASSLSGGLATEAFF	TGTGCCAGCAGCTTATCGGGGGGCCTTGCCACTGAAGCTTTCTTT
TRBJ1-4	.	TRBV19	TRBD1	CASSPPSLGQGTNEKLFF	TGTGCCAGTAGTCCTCCGAGTCTGGGACAGGGAACTAATGAAAAACTGTTTTTT
TRBJ2-1	.	TRBV5-8	.	CASSFPGINEQFF	TGTGCCAGCAGCTTTCCAGGGATCAATGAGCAGTTCTTC
TRBJ2-7	.	TRBV5-1	.	CASSLDRLYEQYF	TGCGCCAGCAGCTTAGACAGGCTCTACGAGCAGTACTTC
TRBJ1-6	.	TRBV5-5	.	CASSLIQSPLHF	TGTGCCAGCAGCTTGATCCAGTCACCCCTCCACTTT
TRBJ2-1	.	TRBV5-6	TRBD1	CASSFTGGFEQFF	TGTGCCAGCAGCTTTACAGGGGGCTTTGAGCAGTTCTTC
TRBJ1-4	once	TRBV19	TRBD1	CASSASTGATNEKLFF	TGTGCCAGTAGTGCGTCAACAGGGGCAACTAATGAAAAACTGTTTTTT
TRBJ2-7	.	TRBV7-8	.	CASSLRSVQNSYEQYF	TGTGCCAGCAGCCTAAGATCGGTACAGAACTCCTACGAGCAGTACTTC
TRBJ2-7	.	TRBV7-9	.	CASSSRVPSSYEQYF	TGTGCCAGCAGCTCCCGCGTGCCGAGCTCCTACGAGCAGTACTTC
TRBJ2-3	.	TRBV5-1	TRBD1	CASSLRGPGQGFDTQYF	TGCGCCAGCAGCTTGAGGGGCCCGGGACAGGGATTCGATACGCAGTATTTT
TRBJ2-3	.	TRBV18	TRBD2	CASSPVAGGFTSTDTQYF	TGTGCCAGCTCACCTGTAGCGGGGGGCTTTACTAGCACAGATACGCAGTATTTT
TRBJ2-5	few	TRBV2	TRBD2	CASSDSVESGEQETQYF	TGTGCCAGCAGTGATTCCGTGGAGAGCGGGGAGCAAGAGACCCAGTACTTC
TRBJ1-1	few	TRBV27	.	CASSLRGTEAFF	TGTGCCAGCAGTTTAAGGGGCACTGAAGCTTTCTTT
TRBJ2-3	.	TRBV5-1	.	CASSFSGQGGADTQYF	TGCGCCAGCAGCTTCTCCGGGCAGGGCGGCGCAGATACGCAGTATTTT
TRBJ2-6	.	TRBV6-6	TRBD1	CASGQGIPSGANVLTF	TGTGCCAGTGGACAGGGAATTCCCTCTGGGGCCAACGTCCTGACTTTC
TRBJ1-5	.	TRBV6-6	.	CASSLQNSNQPQHF	TGTGCCAGCAGCCTACAGAATAGCAATCAGCCCCAGCATTTT
TRBJ2-1	.	TRBV6-5	TRBD1	CASSFRGSGSHEQFF	TGTGCCAGCAGTTTCAGGGGGTCAGGGTCCCATGAGCAGTTCTTC
TRBJ2-2	.	TRBV7-9	.	CASSLAVGANTGELFF	TGTGCCAGCAGCTTAGCAGTCGGTGCGAACACCGGGGAGCTGTTTTTT
TRBJ1-5	few	TRBV6-1	TRBD1	CASSFTGVSNQPQHF	TGTGCCAGCAGTTTCACAGGGGTGAGCAATCAGCCCCAGCATTTT
TRBJ1-1	few	TRBV28	TRBD1	CASSLLRTGRGSGNTEAFF	TGTGCCAGCAGTTTATTAAGGACAGGGAGGGGGAGCGGTAACACTGAAGCTTTCTTT
TRBJ2-1	.	TRBV4-3	TRBD2	CASSQDNRDYSPYNEQFF	TGCGCCAGCAGCCAAGATAACCGGGACTACTCGCCATACAATGAGCAGTTCTTC
TRBJ2-7	.	TRBV6-1	TRBD1	CASSATGTGAFEQYF	TGTGCCAGCAGCGCGACTGGGACAGGGGCGTTTGAGCAGTACTTC
TRBJ1-4	.	TRBV30	.	CAWSRRDPGEKLFF	TGTGCCTGGAGTCGGCGGGACCCCGGGGAAAAACTGTTTTTT
TRBJ2-3	.	TRBV5-4	TRBD2	CASSSNLAGGPTDTQYF	TGTGCCAGCAGCTCTAATCTAGCGGGGGGGCCGACAGATACGCAGTATTTT
TRBJ1-6	.	TRBV5-6	.	CASSSLHSSYNSPLHF	TGTGCCAGCAGCTCTCTCCACAGCTCCTATAATTCACCCCTCCACTTT
TRBJ2-1	.	TRBV4-2	TRBD1	CASSQDRTGSSYNEQFF	TGTGCCAGCAGCCAAGATCGGACAGGAAGCTCCTACAATGAGCAGTTCTTC
TRBJ2-7	once	TRBV15	.	CATSRERAIYEQYF	TGTGCCACCAGCAGAGAGCGGGCCATTTACGAGCAGTACTTC
TRBJ1-6	.	TRBV5-1	.	CASSRGEGPPLHF	TGCGCCAGCAGCCGAGGGGAGGGGCCACCCCTCCACTTT
TRBJ2-1	.	TRBV5-4	TRBD2	CASHLAGGPNEQFF	TGTGCCAGCCACTTAGCGGGGGGGCCCAATGAGCAGTTCTTC
TRBJ1-1	.	TRBV28	.	CASSLGGSTEAFF	TGTGCCAGCAGTTTAGGGGGCTCCACTGAAGCTTTCTTT
TRBJ2-1	.	TRBV7-9	.	CASSSDSLLSYNEQFF	TGTGCCAGCAGCTCAGACAGTTTACTATCCTACAATGAGCAGTTCTTC
TRBJ1-2	once	TRBV6-6	.	CASSPPTYGYTF	TGTGCCAGCAGTCCCCCTACCTATGGCTACACCTTC
TRBJ2-5	.	TRBV19	TRBD1	CASSILPGQGKETQYF	TGTGCCAGTAGTATTCTACCGGGACAGGGAAAAGAGACCCAGTACTTC
TRBJ2-1	.	TRBV11-2	TRBD2	CASSQTLAGRYNEQFF	TGTGCCAGCAGCCAGACTCTAGCGGGACGCTACAATGAGCAGTTCTTC
TRBJ1-2	.	TRBV6-5	TRBD1	CASSSRDSNYGYTF	TGTGCCAGCAGTTCCCGGGACAGCAACTATGGCTACACCTTC
TRBJ2-2	once	TRBV7-6	TRBD2	CASSQDKPGLHTGELFF	TGTGCCAGCAGCCAAGATAAACCGGGACTACACACCGGGGAGCTGTTTTTT
TRBJ1-3	.	TRBV6-1	.	CASRTRVDGNTIYF	TGTGCCAGCAGGACCAGGGTAGACGGAAACACCATATATTTT
TRBJ1-1	.	TRBV7-9	.	CASSSGQNTEAFF	TGTGCCAGCAGCTCAGGACAGAACACTGAAGCTTTCTTT
TRBJ2-7	.	TRBV27	TRBD1	CASSLGTETYEQYF	TGTGCCAGCAGTTTGGGGACAGAAACCTACGAGCAGTACTTC
TRBJ2-2	.	TRBV5-1	TRBD2	CASSFGSGGRTGELFF	TGCGCCAGCAGCTTCGGTAGCGGGGGGCGCACCGGGGAGCTGTTTTTT
TRBJ1-5	.	TRBV7-2	.	CASSLGPGSYQPQHF	TGTGCCAGCAGCTTAGGGCCGGGGTCCTATCAGCCCCAGCATTTT
TRBJ2-1	once	TRBV13	TRBD1	CASSLGGQGWGLYNEQFF	TGTGCCAGCAGCTTAGGGGGACAGGGTTGGGGCCTCTACAATGAGCAGTTCTTC
TRBJ2-3	.	TRBV4-3	.	CASSQDPGENTDTQYF	TGCGCCAGCAGCCAAGATCCCGGGGAGAACACAGATACGCAGTATTTT
TRBJ2-7	.	TRBV7-8	.	CASSLVDGGLPYEQYF	TGTGCCAGCAGCTTAGTTGACGGGGGGCTACCCTACGAGCAGTACTTC
TRBJ2-3	once	TRBV28	TRBD2	CASEWGGGADTQYF	TGTGCCAGCGAATGGGGGGGAGGCGCAGATACGCAGTATTTT
TRBJ1-4	once	TRBV28	.	CASRSNEKLFF	TGTGCCAGCAGATCGAATGAAAAACTGTTTTTT
TRBJ1-4	.	TRBV9	TRBD1	CASSAGQGAGEKLFF	TGTGCCAGCAGCGCAGGACAGGGGGCGGGTGAAAAACTGTTTTTT
TRBJ2-3	.	TRBV10-3	.	CAIRRTNSEDTQYF	TGTGCCATCAGACGGACAAACTCCGAAGATACGCAGTATTTT